The source of this TCR beta chain is a study of OX40 agonist ivuxolimab in advanced cancers. Study background: Three patients, one with hepatocellular carcinoma and two with cutaneous melanoma, responded partially.

The CDR3 loop spans 13 amino acids. Trimming took 9 bases from V and 4 from J; bases not matched to a gene: 9. Germline values: CDR1 SNHLY, CDR2 FYNNEI. Measured with immunoSEQ multiplex PCR; TCRdb has only the in-frame clones, and not every one. The sample has tens of thousands of clones, about 87% seen once. Sequencing used CD4+ or CD8+ T cells sorted from blood, obtained in a trial of the OX40 agonist ivuxolimab. The receptor was derived from an adult with an advanced solid tumor such as melanoma, head and neck, liver or kidney cancer. The chain employs TRBV2 and TRBJ2-7; 7 bases are a match to TRBD1. The CDR3 region has the DNA TGTGCCAGTTTTGACAGGGAACTATACGAGCAGTACTTC. Translation gives CASFDRELYEQYF.